These 18 T cell receptor beta chains originate from one sample sequenced in a study of shared T cell receptors in the human thymus. Using immunoSEQ multiplex PCR, the repertoire was profiled, and TCRdb retains in-frame clones only, with some absent. This repertoire shows roughly 660,000 clones, 88% found once; its top ten account for about 0.01%. This sample also belongs to another study, concerning human thymus T cells.

Sequencing used thymocytes. Source of these receptors: a boy younger than two with a congenital heart defect.

The gene calls are TRBV9 and TRBJ1-1, with D possibly TRBD1 on 6 matching bases. Germline CDR1 SGDLS, CDR2 YYNGEE. The CDR3 contains 15 residues. The V end lost 0 bases, the J end lost 5 bases, and 14 bases lay between the germline ends. In DNA form, the CDR3 reads TGTGCCAGCAGCGTAGATGGGGGCTCAAGTACTGAAGCTTTCTTT. Translation gives CASSVDGGSSTEAFF.

The chain is built from TRBV10-1 and TRBJ2-7; 7 bases map to TRBD2. The V gene end was trimmed by 0 bases and the J gene end by 6 bases; junction bases not matched to a gene: 8. Germline CDR1 and CDR2: WNHNN and SYGVQD (reference sequence). The CDR3 totals 15 residues. CDR3 residues: CASSESAGDMGEQYF. CDR3 DNA: TGCGCCAGCAGTGAGTCCGCGGGAGATATGGGCGAGCAGTACTTC.

The V call is TRBV19, the J call TRBJ2-7, with TRBD2 matching over 11 bases. The ends lost 5 bases at V and 5 bases at J; junction bases unmatched: 5. CDR1 and CDR2 (germline): LNHDA, SQIVND (reference sequence). CDR3 length equals 14 residues. CDR3 DNA: TGTGCCAGTAGTGCTAGCGGGAGGTTCCACGAGCAGTACTTC. Its protein product is CASSASGRFHEQYF.

This chain uses TRBV19 with TRBJ2-7, with 11 bases identical to TRBD2. Germline CDR1 is LNHDA and CDR2 is SQIVND (reference sequence). CDR3 length equals 20 residues. Unmatched junction bases numbered 23, after V lost 5 bases and J lost 5 bases. In DNA, the CDR3 is TGTGCCAGTAGTCCCCCCCACCCCCTGACTAGCGGGAAGTCCCGGGACGAGCAGTACTTC. Residues: CASSPPHPLTSGKSRDEQYF.

The J gene is TRBJ2-7, the V gene TRBV18; D is undetermined. Trimming removed 0 bases at V and 2 bases at J, with 5 bases between. Germline assignment: CDR1 KGHSH and CDR2 LQKENI. The CDR3 is 13 amino acids. The CDR3 here is CASSPPRTYEQYF. Written as DNA, the CDR3 is TGTGCCAGCTCACCACCGAGGACCTACGAGCAGTACTTC.

A single count supports this clone. V gene TRBV4-3 combines with J gene TRBJ2-3; possible D gene TRBD2, 5 bases. The V and J ends lost 3 bases and 5 bases respectively, with 15 bases between them. Germline CDR1 and CDR2: LGHNA and YSLEER. This CDR3 contains 15 residues. CDR3 coding DNA: TGCGCCAGCAGCCAGCGCTATCGGGAAGGAGATACGCAGTATTTT. Its translation is CASSQRYREGDTQYF.

V usage is TRBV27 and J usage is TRBJ1-4; maybe TRBD1 (5 bases). Germline CDR1 MNHEY, CDR2 SMNVEV (reference sequence). This CDR3 contains 14 residues. The germline V and J ends were trimmed by 10 bases and 6 bases, with 18 bases remaining between them. The DNA for the CDR3 is TGTGCCACGGCCGTGAACGGGGGTTATGAAAAACTGTTTTTT. Its translation is CATAVNGGYEKLFF. Drawing the rest from reference TRBV27 and TRBJ1-4, the complete variable domain is EAQVTQNPRYLITVTGKKLTVTCSQNMNHEYMSWYRQDPGLGLRQIYYSMNVEVTDKGDVPEGYKVSRKEKRNFPLILESPSPNQTSLYFCATAVNGGYEKLFFGSGTQLSVL.

The chain links TRBV4-3 to TRBJ2-1; D may be TRBD2 (5 bases). There are 14 residues in the CDR3. Trimming took 1 base from V and 6 from J, leaving 10 bases between them. CDR1 is LGHNA and CDR2 is YSLEER in the germline V gene. In DNA, the CDR3 is TGCGCCAGCAGCCAAGGCGAAACTAGCAATGAGCAGTTCTTC. This translates into CASSQGETSNEQFF.

The chain is built from TRBV10-3 and TRBJ1-4; D not certain. Deletions cut 5 bases from V and 9 bases from J, with 22 bases between. CDR1 and CDR2 from the germline V gene are ENHRY and SYGVKD. The CDR3 consists of 16 residues. CDR3: CAISPKPRALSQKLFF. In DNA form, the CDR3 reads TGTGCCATCAGTCCGAAACCCCGAGCTCTTTCCCAAAAACTGTTTTTT.

The V gene is TRBV27, the J gene TRBJ2-3; 13 bases line up with TRBD2. Germline-derived CDR1 and CDR2 are MNHEY and SMNVEV (reference sequence). This CDR3 spans 16 amino acids. With V trimmed by 7 bases and J by 0 bases, 4 bases remained unmatched. CDR3 DNA sequence: TGTGCCAGCACCGGACTAGCGGGAGAGAGCACAGATACGCAGTATTTT. Translated, it gives CASTGLAGESTDTQYF.

This clone was detected a few times. The J gene is TRBJ1-2, the V gene TRBV4-3; 9 nucleotides agree with TRBD1. With V trimmed by 1 base and J by 3 bases, 3 bases remained unmatched. CDR3 length equals 15 residues. The germline V gene encodes CDR1 LGHNA and CDR2 YSLEER. CDR3 DNA: TGCGCCAGCAGCCAAGCGGGACAGGGCTACTATGGCTACACCTTC. Translation: CASSQAGQGYYGYTF.

The gene calls are TRBV19 and TRBJ2-5, with D uncertain. V was clipped by 1 base and J by 3 bases, with 12 bases between them. Looked up from germline, CDR1 is LNHDA and CDR2 is SQIVND (reference sequence). CDR3 length equals 15 residues. The CDR3 loop reads CASSIVRQVEETQYF. The CDR3 bases are TGTGCCAGTAGTATAGTTCGGCAGGTCGAAGAGACCCAGTACTTC.

This clone was picked up one time. The gene calls are TRBV28 and TRBJ2-7; 7 bases line up with TRBD1. This CDR3 has 15 amino acids. CDR1 and CDR2 from the germline V gene are MDHEN and SYDVKM. V trimming: 6 bases; J trimming: 5 bases; junction bases outside the gene matches: 13. Here the CDR3 reads CASSPVPRGGHEQYF. The DNA of the CDR3 is TGTGCCAGCAGCCCAGTTCCTCGAGGGGGCCACGAGCAGTACTTC. The variable domain in full, with the rest retrieved from reference TRBV28 and TRBJ2-7, is DVKVTQSSRYLVKRTGEKVFLECVQDMDHENMFWYRQDPGLGLRLIYFSYDVKMKEKGDIPEGYSVSREKKERFSLILESASTNQTSMYLCASSPVPRGGHEQYFGPGTRLTVT.

This clone was observed a few times. V and J are TRBV5-6 and TRBJ2-5, with 11 nucleotides matching TRBD2. Germline V CDR1 and CDR2: SGHDT, YYEEEE. The CDR3 is 18 amino acids. Germline trimming cut 4 bases from V and 4 bases from J; bases unmatched to any gene: 15. Here the CDR3 reads CASSPLTSGTECGETQYF. DNA for the CDR3: TGTGCCAGCAGCCCCCTGACTAGCGGGACAGAGTGTGGAGAGACCCAGTACTTC.

The CDR3 loop is CASSQGEAPLNTEAFF. The CDR3 DNA is TGTGCCAGCAGCCAAGGGGAGGCCCCTCTGAACACTGAAGCTTTCTTT. This chain uses TRBV4-2 with TRBJ1-1; D gene ambiguous. The V gene's germline CDR1 is LGHNA and CDR2 YNFKEQ. V lost 1 base and J 0 bases, leaving 12 bases between the germline ends. The CDR3 covers 16 residues.

V is TRBV10-3 and J is TRBJ2-4; 11 positions match TRBD2. The V and J ends lost 6 bases and 12 bases, in that order; junction bases with no gene match: 16. Germline CDR1 reads ENHRY; CDR2 reads SYGVKD. The CDR3 runs 16 residues. The CDR3, as DNA: TGTGCCATCAGCCCCCTACTAGCGGGAGCCCCCTCGGCTCAGTACTTC. Translating it yields CAISPLLAGAPSAQYF.

V is TRBV5-1 and J is TRBJ2-7; 10 positions match TRBD1. Germline lookup yields CDR1 SGHRS and CDR2 YFSETQ. The CDR3 runs 15 residues. J was trimmed by 3 bases and V by 4 bases; bases with no gene match: 7. CDR3 sequence reads: CASSLDGTGDYEQYF. CDR3 coding DNA: TGCGCCAGCAGCCTTGACGGGACAGGGGACTACGAGCAGTACTTC.

The chain uses TRBV7-2 and TRBJ2-7, with 10 bases identical to TRBD2. The germline CDR1 and CDR2 sequences are SGHTA and FQGNSA. This CDR3 has 17 residues. V dropped 1 base and J dropped 5; count of bases not matched to a gene: 11. The CDR3 reads CASSLGSASGRDDEQYF. The DNA of the CDR3 is TGTGCCAGCAGCTTAGGGTCGGCTAGCGGGAGAGACGACGAGCAGTACTTC. The full variable domain, its missing parts supplied by reference TRBV7-2 and TRBJ2-7, is GAGVSQSPSNKVTEKGKDVELRCDPISGHTALYWYRQSLGQGLEFLIYFQGNSAPDKSGLPSDRFSAERTGGSVSTLTIQRTQQEDSAVYLCASSLGSASGRDDEQYFGPGTRLTVT.